Listed here are 10 T cell receptor beta chains from one sample, sequenced in a study of T cell repertoires in cytomegalovirus infection. TCRdb itself ran the reads through MiXCR, one entry per CDR3 protein. Among 200,000 to 250,000 distinct CDR3 sequences, 9% to 15% were seen once, and the ten largest hold approximately 1.6%. The sample comprised PBMCs. The receptors here all came from a human donor in good health (CMV status not recorded). Some clones in this sample may be carry-over from other donors' samples.

The chain couples TRBV9 to TRBJ2-7, with 8 bases matching TRBD2. The ends lost 4 bases at V and 6 bases at J; junction bases unmatched: 18. The CDR3 consists of 17 residues. In germline, CDR1 is SGDLS, CDR2 YYNGEE. The CDR3 region has the DNA TGTGCCAGCAGCCCCCGGGGTAGCGGGACCAGCCCCGGCGAGCAGTACTTC. Encoded protein: CASSPRGSGTSPGEQYF. The whole variable domain, remainder taken from reference TRBV9 and TRBJ2-7, is DSGVTQTPKHLITATGQRVTLRCSPRSGDLSVYWYQQSLDQGLQFLIQYYNGEERAKGNILERFSAQQFPDLHSELNLSSLELGDSALYFCASSPRGSGTSPGEQYFGPGTRLTVT.

This clonotype occurred many times. The CDR3: CASSRSSYNSPLHF. CDR3 DNA sequence: TGTGCCAGCAGCCGGTCCAGCTATAATTCACCCCTCCACTTT. The V call is TRBV7-2, the J call TRBJ1-6, with D uncertain. Trimming removed 5 bases from V and 3 bases from J, with 8 bases in between. CDR3 length: 14 residues. Germline CDR1 is SGHTA and CDR2 is FQGNSA.

This clonotype was recorded a few times. The rearrangement uses TRBV15 and TRBJ1-4, with unresolved D. V shed 5 bases and J shed 4 bases, with 11 bases lying between them. Germline V lookup: CDR1 LNHNV, CDR2 YYDKDF (reference sequence). The CDR3 has 14 amino acids. CDR3 coding DNA: TGTGCCACCAGCGGGAATTATAATAATGAAAAACTGTTTTTT. This sequence encodes CATSGNYNNEKLFF.

This chain connects TRBV6-6 to TRBJ1-6; D remains unclear. This CDR3 region has 14 residues. Germline CDR1 and CDR2: MNHNY and SVGAGI (reference sequence). V shed 7 bases and J shed 0 bases, with 7 bases lying between them. The CDR3 region has the DNA TGTGCCAGCACTTTGGGCTCCTATAATTCACCCCTCCACTTT. Translating gives CASTLGSYNSPLHF.

The chain carries TRBV28 and TRBJ2-5; 8 positions agree with TRBD1. This CDR3 has 14 residues. With V trimmed by 3 bases and J by 6 bases, 6 bases remained unmatched. CDR1 and CDR2 from the germline V gene are MDHEN and SYDVKM. The CDR3 loop is CASSLVGQAKTQYF. The DNA of the CDR3 is TGTGCCAGCAGTTTGGTGGGACAGGCCAAGACCCAGTACTTC. The variable domain in full, completed from reference TRBV28 and TRBJ2-5, reads DVKVTQSSRYLVKRTGEKVFLECVQDMDHENMFWYRQDPGLGLRLIYFSYDVKMKEKGDIPEGYSVSREKKERFSLILESASTNQTSMYLCASSLVGQAKTQYFGPGTRLLVL.

This chain links TRBV5-6 with TRBJ2-7, with 7 bases that match TRBD1. CDR3 length equals 15 residues. The germline gives CDR1 SGHDT, CDR2 YYEEEE. Unmatched junction bases numbered 6, after V lost 0 bases and J lost 3 bases. The CDR3 here is CASSLEGQTNYEQYF. For the CDR3, the DNA is TGTGCCAGCAGCTTGGAGGGACAGACAAACTACGAGCAGTACTTC.

This clonotype was detected a few times. The J gene is TRBJ2-2, the V gene TRBV20-1; D uncertain. Trimming pared 0 bases from V and 5 bases from J, leaving 7 bases between. This CDR3 spans 13 amino acids. CDR1 and CDR2 (germline): DFQATT, SNEGSKA (reference sequence). The CDR3 coding sequence is TGCAGTGCTAGAGACCGAATAACCGGGGAGCTGTTTTTT. Translation: CSARDRITGELFF.

A few counts support this clonotype. The chain joins TRBV29-1 to TRBJ2-1; D possibly corresponds to TRBD2 (5 bases). Germline values: CDR1 SQVTM, CDR2 ANQGSEA. V lost 1 base to trimming and J lost 5 bases, with 9 bases between them. This CDR3 spans 13 amino acids. For the CDR3, the DNA is TGCAGCGTTGAAGTGCGGGCCGACAATGAGCAGTTCTTC. Translation: CSVEVRADNEQFF.

This clonotype has ten or more counts. This chain uses TRBV7-2 with TRBJ1-5; D gene uncertain. V gave up 2 bases and J gave up 0 bases, with 5 bases separating them. CDR1 is SGHTA, CDR2 FQGNSA, per germline. This CDR3 spans 14 amino acids. CDR3 sequence: CASSLRHSNQPQHF. CDR3 DNA: TGTGCCAGCAGCTTACGGCATAGCAATCAGCCCCAGCATTTT.

This clonotype was seen more than once but under ten times. The chain recombines TRBV5-1 with TRBJ1-4; 7 bases align to TRBD1. J lost 4 bases, V lost 4 bases, and 10 bases had no gene match. Germline loops: CDR1 SGHRS, CDR2 YFSETQ. This CDR3 contains 16 residues. The CDR3 DNA reads TGCGCCAGCAGCGACAGGGCCGGAATGAATAATGAAAAACTGTTTTTT. Residues: CASSDRAGMNNEKLFF.